This TCR beta chain was recovered during a study of tumor and adjacent non-tumor tissue in lung cancer. Whole-study results and caveats: Normal lung showed higher cumulative top 100 clone frequency than tumor.

A modified ARM-PCR protocol with three rounds of nested PCR amplified TCRbeta. TCRdb re-analysed the multiplex PCR reads in MiXCR, keeping a single row per CDR3 protein. The profile shows 120,000 or so distinct CDR3 sequences, 60% to 70% of them singletons. The V gene's germline CDR1 is WNHNN and CDR2 SYGVQD (reference sequence). With V trimmed by 6 bases and J by 3 bases, 8 bases remained unmatched. This CDR3 contains 15 residues. As concerns this clonotype: What it recognizes is unknown. This could be a read error, since a much larger clone is one nucleotide away.

No cell sorting was done before RNA was extracted from the tissue. The sequence was collected from a man aged 30-40 years with non-small cell lung cancer. The sequenced material came from lung tumor tissue. This sequence joins TRBV10-1 and TRBJ2-7; 10 bases map to TRBD2. CDR3 protein: CASSPSGRKYYEQYF. CDR3 nucleotide sequence: TGCGCCAGCAGCCCTAGCGGGAGAAAGTACTACGAGCAGTACTTC.